Sequencing of this T cell receptor (beta chain) was carried out in a study of shared clonotypes between healthy human individuals. Study results and caveats: A reduction in generation probabilities was seen for non-shared clonotypes relative to those shared by all four donors. Limited genetic and exposure-history diversity came from having few donors. Memory subsets generally showed smaller estimated richness than naive subsets did.

This clone was seen a single time. Antigen specificity is unknown. In replicate PCRs of sorted subsets, about 220 ng DNA, about 30,000 T cell genomes, was used. This table comes from immunoSEQ multiplex PCR, and its TCRdb copy is limited to in-frame clones, with some not included. This sample has hundreds of thousands of clones; about three quarters occur once, and the top ten carry around 1.8%. This CDR3 is 16 amino acids long. Trimming pared 10 bases from V and 4 bases from J, leaving 23 bases between. In germline, CDR1 is MGHRA, CDR2 YSYEKL. Sequenced sample: memory CD4+ T cells sorted from blood. Subset denoted: CD45RA-negative fraction. The clonotype comes from a woman in her 30s in good health. J is TRBJ2-1 and V is TRBV4-1; D perhaps matches TRBD2 (6 bases). The CDR3 sequence is CATAIGLAGRYNEQFF. In nucleotides, the CDR3 is TGCGCCACCGCAATAGGATTGGCGGGGCGATACAATGAGCAGTTCTTC.